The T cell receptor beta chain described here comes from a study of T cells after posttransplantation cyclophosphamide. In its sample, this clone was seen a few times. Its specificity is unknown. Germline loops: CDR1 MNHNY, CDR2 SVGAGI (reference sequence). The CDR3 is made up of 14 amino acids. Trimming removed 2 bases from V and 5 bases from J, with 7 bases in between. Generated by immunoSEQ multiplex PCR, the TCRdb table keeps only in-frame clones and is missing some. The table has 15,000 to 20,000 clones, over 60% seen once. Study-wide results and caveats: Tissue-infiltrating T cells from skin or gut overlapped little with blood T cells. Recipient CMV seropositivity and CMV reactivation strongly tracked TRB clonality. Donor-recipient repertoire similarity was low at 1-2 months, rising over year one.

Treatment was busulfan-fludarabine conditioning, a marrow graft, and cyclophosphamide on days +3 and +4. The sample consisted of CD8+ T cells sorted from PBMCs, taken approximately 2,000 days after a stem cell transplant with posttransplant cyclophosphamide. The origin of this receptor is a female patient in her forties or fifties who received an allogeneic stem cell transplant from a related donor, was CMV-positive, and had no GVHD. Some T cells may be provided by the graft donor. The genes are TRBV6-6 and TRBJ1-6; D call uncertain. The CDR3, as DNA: TGTGCCAGCAGTTACGAGGGAGATAATTCACCCCTCCACTTT. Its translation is CASSYEGDNSPLHF.